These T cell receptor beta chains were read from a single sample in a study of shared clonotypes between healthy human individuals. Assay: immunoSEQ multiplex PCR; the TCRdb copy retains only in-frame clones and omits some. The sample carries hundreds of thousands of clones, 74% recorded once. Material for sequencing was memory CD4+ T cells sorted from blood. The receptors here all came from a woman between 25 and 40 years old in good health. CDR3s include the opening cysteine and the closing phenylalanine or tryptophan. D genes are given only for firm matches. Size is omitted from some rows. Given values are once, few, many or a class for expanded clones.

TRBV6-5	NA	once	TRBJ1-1	TGTGCCAGCAGTTACTCAGCTGGCCAGAACACTGAAGCTTTCTTT	CASSYSAGQNTEAFF
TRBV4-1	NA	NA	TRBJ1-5	TGCGCCAGCAGCCCTCCGGGGGATCAGCCCCAGCATTTT	CASSPPGDQPQHF
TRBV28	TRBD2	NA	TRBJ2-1	TGTGCCAGCAGAGGGGGACTAGCGGGGCTTATCTCCTACAATGAGCAGTTCTTC	CASRGGLAGLISYNEQFF
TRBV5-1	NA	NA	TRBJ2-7	TGCGCCAGCAGCTTGGACAGGGAGGGCGAGCAGTACTTC	CASSLDREGEQYF
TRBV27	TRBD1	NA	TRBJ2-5	TGTGCCAGCAGTACAGGGGGCCGGGAGACCCAGTACTTC	CASSTGGRETQYF
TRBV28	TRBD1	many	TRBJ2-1	TGTGCCAGCAGACGCGGACAGGGGCTATACAATGAGCAGTTCTTC	CASRRGQGLYNEQFF
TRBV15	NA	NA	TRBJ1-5	TGTGCCACCAGCAGAGGACAAGATCAGCCCCAGCATTTT	CATSRGQDQPQHF
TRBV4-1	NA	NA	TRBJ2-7	TGCGCCAGCAGCCGACAGGGAGGAGGGTCGGAAGAGCAGTACTTC	CASSRQGGGSEEQYF
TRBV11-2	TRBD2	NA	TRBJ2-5	TGTGCCAGCAGCCCCATTAGCGGGATCCAAGAGACCCAGTACTTC	CASSPISGIQETQYF
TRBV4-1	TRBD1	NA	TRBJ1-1	TGCGCCAGCAGCCAGTTAGGGACAGCACTAAAACAAGCTTTCTTT	CASSQLGTALKQAFF
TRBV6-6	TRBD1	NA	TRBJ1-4	TGTGCCAGCAGTCTTGGTGGGACAGGGGGCAAAGAAAAACTGTTTTTT	CASSLGGTGGKEKLFF
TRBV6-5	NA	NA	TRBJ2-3	TGTGTCCCCGAAGGGGGAGAAGATACGCAGTATTTT	CVPEGGEDTQYF
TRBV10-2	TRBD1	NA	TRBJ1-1	TGCGCCAGCAGGACCGGGACAGGGGCTATGAACACTGAAGCTTTCTTT	CASRTGTGAMNTEAFF
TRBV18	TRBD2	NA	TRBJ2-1	TGTGCCAGCTCACCCCTAGCGGGAGAGGGCAATGAGCAGTTCTTC	CASSPLAGEGNEQFF
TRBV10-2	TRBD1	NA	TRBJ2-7	TGCGCCAGCAGGGACAGGGGGCCTCCCTACGAGCAGTACTTC	CASRDRGPPYEQYF
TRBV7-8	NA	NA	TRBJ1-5	TGTGCCAGCAGCTTAGCAGGGTTGGAGCAGCCCCAGCATTTT	CASSLAGLEQPQHF
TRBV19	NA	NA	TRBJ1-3	TGTGCCAGTAAGCGGACAGACACTATTTCTGGAAACACCATATATTTT	CASKRTDTISGNTIYF
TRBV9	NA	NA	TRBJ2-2	TGTGCCAGCAGGGCCACGAACACCGGGGAGCTGTTTTTT	CASRATNTGELFF
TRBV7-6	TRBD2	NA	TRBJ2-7	TGTGCCAGCAGCCGGACTAGCGGGGGCGAGCAGTACTTC	CASSRTSGGEQYF
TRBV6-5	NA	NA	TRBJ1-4	TGTGCCAGCAGTTACTCCGGGACGTTTAATGAAAAACTGTTTTTT	CASSYSGTFNEKLFF
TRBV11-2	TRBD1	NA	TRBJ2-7	TGTGCCAGCAGCGGCCAGGGACAGTACTTCAATGTCTCCTACGAGCAGTACTTC	CASSGQGQYFNVSYEQYF
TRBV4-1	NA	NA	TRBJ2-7	TGCGCCAGCAGCCAAGGGCCCGGTAGCGGTTACGAGCAGTACTTC	CASSQGPGSGYEQYF
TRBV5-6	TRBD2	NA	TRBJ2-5	TGTGCCAGCAGCTTGCGGCTAGCGGGACAAGAGACCCAGTACTTC	CASSLRLAGQETQYF